The 3 T cell receptor beta chains given below trace back to one sample, sequenced in a study of shared clonotypes between healthy human individuals. The protocol was immunoSEQ multiplex PCR, while the TCRdb copy is restricted to in-frame clones and leaves out a portion. Here the sample spans 950,000 to 1,100,000 clones, 75% to 80% being singletons. Source material: memory CD4+ T cells from PBMCs. Regarding subset: CD45RA-negative fraction. The receptors were gathered from a man between 18 and 35 years old in good health. Some clones in this sample may be carry-over from other donors' samples.

This chain connects TRBV2 to TRBJ2-7; the match to TRBD2 covers 7 bases. The CDR3 totals 14 residues. CDR1 is SNHLY and CDR2 is FYNNEI in the germline V gene. The V and J ends lost 6 bases and 3 bases, in that order; junction bases with no gene match: 8. The DNA for the CDR3 is TGTGCCAGCAGCCAGCCCCGGGGGGTCTACGAGCAGTACTTC. Its protein is CASSQPRGVYEQYF.

The chain has TRBV2 and TRBJ2-2, with D possibly TRBD1 on 6 matching bases. The CDR3 covers 16 residues. Germline assignment: CDR1 SNHLY and CDR2 FYNNEI. Trimming cost V 2 bases and J 0 bases, with 10 bases left between them. The CDR3 DNA reads as TGTGCCAGCAGTGAACAGGGGACCTCGAACACCGGGGAGCTGTTTTTT. As protein: CASSEQGTSNTGELFF. Full variable domain (missing parts from reference TRBV2 and TRBJ2-2): EPEVTQTPSHQVTQMGQEVILRCVPISNHLYFYWYRQILGQKVEFLVSFYNNEISEKSEIFDDQFSVERPDGSNFTLKIRSTKLEDSAMYFCASSEQGTSNTGELFFGEGSRLTVL.

This chain uses TRBV28 with TRBJ1-1, with 7 bases matching TRBD1. The CDR3 runs to 12 residues. J gave up 11 bases and V 3 bases, and 6 bases lay outside the gene matches. CDR1 MDHEN and CDR2 SYDVKM come from the germline V gene. The CDR3 nucleotides read TGTGCCAGCAGTTTGAAAGGGGGCCGGGCTTTCTTT. Protein product: CASSLKGGRAFF.